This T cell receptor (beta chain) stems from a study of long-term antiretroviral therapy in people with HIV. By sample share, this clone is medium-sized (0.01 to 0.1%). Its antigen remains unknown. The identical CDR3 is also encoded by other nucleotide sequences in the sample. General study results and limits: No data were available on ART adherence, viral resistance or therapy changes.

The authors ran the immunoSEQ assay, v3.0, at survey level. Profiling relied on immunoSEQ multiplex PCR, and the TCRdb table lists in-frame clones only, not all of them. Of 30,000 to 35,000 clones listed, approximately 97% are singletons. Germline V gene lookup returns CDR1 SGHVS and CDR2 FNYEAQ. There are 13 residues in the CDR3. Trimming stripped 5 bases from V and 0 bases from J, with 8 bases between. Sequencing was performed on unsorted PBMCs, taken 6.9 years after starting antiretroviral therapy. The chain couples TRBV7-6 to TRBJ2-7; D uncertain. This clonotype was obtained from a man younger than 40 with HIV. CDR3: CASSPYSSYEQYF. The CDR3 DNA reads TGTGCCAGCAGCCCTTACAGCTCCTACGAGCAGTACTTC.